These 11 T cell receptor beta chains share one sample of origin, sequenced in a study of cytomegalovirus exposure and HLA in healthy donors. PCR involved 60 Vbeta and 13 Jbeta primers. The table came from immunoSEQ multiplex PCR; TCRdb's copy has only in-frame clones and leaves some out. The data hold fewer than 150,000 clones, with 75% to 80% observed a single time. The sequenced material came from PBMCs. These receptors were collected from a woman in her forties or fifties in good health and CMV-seronegative.

This sequence joins TRBV7-6 and TRBJ2-2; D is uncertain. This CDR3 spans 16 amino acids. The germline V and J ends were trimmed by 5 bases and 2 bases, with 15 bases remaining between them. CDR1 SGHVS and CDR2 FNYEAQ come from the germline V gene. The CDR3 loop is CASSRLGAANTGELFF. The CDR3 bases are TGTGCCAGCAGCCGATTGGGTGCGGCTAACACCGGGGAGCTGTTTTTT.

J is TRBJ2-2 and V is TRBV2; the D gene is possibly TRBD2 (5 bases). The germline gives CDR1 SNHLY, CDR2 FYNNEI. Between the trimmed V and J ends, which lost 7 bases and 5 bases, there was a span of 11 bases. CDR3 length equals 13 residues. DNA for the CDR3: TGTGCCAGCACCCCCCCGGGGACCGGGGAGCTGTTTTTT. This codes for CASTPPGTGELFF.

The rearrangement uses TRBV5-1 and TRBJ1-1; no reliable D call. The CDR3 runs 16 residues. Trimming left V 1 base short and J 0 bases short, with 13 bases between. Looked up from germline, CDR1 is SGHRS and CDR2 is YFSETQ. The CDR3 reads CASSLNSLIVNTEAFF. Here the CDR3 DNA reads TGCGCCAGCAGCTTGAACTCTCTGATAGTGAACACTGAAGCTTTCTTT.

V is TRBV2 and J is TRBJ2-7; D may be TRBD1 (5 bases). This CDR3 spans 14 amino acids. V lost 2 bases, J lost 3 bases, and 11 bases lay in between. The V gene's germline CDR1 is SNHLY and CDR2 FYNNEI. CDR3 coding DNA: TGTGCCAGCAGTGAAAGTTCAGGGATCTACGAGCAGTACTTC. The encoded protein is CASSESSGIYEQYF.

The V call is TRBV6-6, the J call TRBJ2-3; 9 bases map to TRBD2. The CDR3 is 16 amino acids. The germline V gene has CDR1 MNHNY and CDR2 SVGAGI (reference sequence). V gave up 2 bases and J gave up 4 bases; unmatched junction bases: 7. Here the CDR3 DNA reads TGTGCCAGCAGTTACGTGGTTAGCGGGGGATCAGATACGCAGTATTTT. This translates into CASSYVVSGGSDTQYF.

This clone was recorded a few times. The gene calls are TRBV4-1 and TRBJ1-5; the match to TRBD1 covers 7 bases. This CDR3 contains 17 residues. V lost 3 bases to trimming and J lost 6 bases; unmatched junction nucleotides: 14. Germline values: CDR1 MGHRA, CDR2 YSYEKL. Written as DNA, the CDR3 is TGCGCCAGCAGCCAGGAGACGACAGGGCGGTTTGGTCAGCCCCAGCATTTT. It encodes CASSQETTGRFGQPQHF.

This sequence joins TRBV19 and TRBJ1-4; 8 bases agree with TRBD1. J gave up 10 bases and V 4 bases, and 2 bases lay outside the gene matches. CDR3 length: 12 amino acids. Germline V gene lookup returns CDR1 LNHDA and CDR2 SQIVND (reference sequence). The CDR3 DNA sequence: TGTGCCAGTAGTACCGGACAGGGAAAACTGTTTTTT. It yields the protein CASSTGQGKLFF.

The rearrangement joins TRBV19 to TRBJ1-2; D possibly corresponds to TRBD1 (5 bases). Per the germline V gene, CDR1 is LNHDA and CDR2 is SQIVND (reference sequence). This CDR3 is built from 15 residues. Trimming took off 1 base at V and 4 bases at J, with 13 bases between the two ends. CDR3 coding DNA: TGTGCCAGTAGTATAGCGGGGGAAATGGGCTATGGCTACACCTTC. Residues: CASSIAGEMGYGYTF.

The chain uses TRBV7-9 and TRBJ2-7; 12 bases line up with TRBD2. The V gene's germline CDR1 is SEHNR and CDR2 FQNEAQ (reference sequence). This CDR3 has 14 residues. Trimming at V came to 7 bases and at J to 6 bases, leaving 7 bases not matched to a gene. CDR3 in DNA: TGTGCCAGCAAAACTAGCGGGGGGCCGAGCGAGCAGTACTTC. This codes for CASKTSGGPSEQYF.

J is TRBJ1-3 and V is TRBV29-1; no definite D call. V lost 3 bases and J 4 bases, leaving 7 bases between the germline ends. The germline V gene has CDR1 SQVTM and CDR2 ANQGSEA. CDR3 size: 12 residues. CDR3 amino acids: CSVEGGGNTIYF. CDR3 in DNA: TGCAGCGTTGAGGGAGGGGGAAACACCATATATTTT.

V is TRBV7-2 and J is TRBJ1-1; D is possibly TRBD1 (5 bases). CDR1 and CDR2 from the germline V gene are SGHTA and FQGNSA. The V gene lost 2 bases and the J gene lost 1 base, with 8 bases spanning the gap. The CDR3 length is 14 residues. In DNA, the CDR3 is TGTGCCAGCAGCTTAAACAGGAAGAACACTGAAGCTTTCTTT. Its protein product is CASSLNRKNTEAFF.